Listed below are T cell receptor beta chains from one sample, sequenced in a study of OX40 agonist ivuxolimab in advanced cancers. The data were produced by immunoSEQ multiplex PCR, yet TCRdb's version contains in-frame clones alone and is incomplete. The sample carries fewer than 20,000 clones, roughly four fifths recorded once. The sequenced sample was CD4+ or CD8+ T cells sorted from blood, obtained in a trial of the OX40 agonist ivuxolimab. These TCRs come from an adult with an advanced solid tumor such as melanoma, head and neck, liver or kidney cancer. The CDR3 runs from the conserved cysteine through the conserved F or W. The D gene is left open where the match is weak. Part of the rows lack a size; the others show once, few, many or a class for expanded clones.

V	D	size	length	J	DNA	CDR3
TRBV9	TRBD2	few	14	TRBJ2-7	TGTGCCAGCAGCGTAGGGGACTACACCTACGAGCAGTACTTC	CASSVGDYTYEQYF
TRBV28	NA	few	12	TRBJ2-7	TGTGCCAGCACTCCCGGAGGCTACGAGCAGTACTTC	CASTPGGYEQYF
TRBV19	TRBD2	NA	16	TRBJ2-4	TGTGCCAGTAGTATCGGGGAGGGGCTAGCCAAAAACATTCAGTACTTC	CASSIGEGLAKNIQYF
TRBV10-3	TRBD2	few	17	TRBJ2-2	TGTGCCATAAGGGGACTAGCGGGGATAATGAACACCGGGGAGCTGTTTTTT	CAIRGLAGIMNTGELFF
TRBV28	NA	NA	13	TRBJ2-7	TGTGCCAGCAGTTTAAGGGGCGTCTACGAGCAGTACTTC	CASSLRGVYEQYF
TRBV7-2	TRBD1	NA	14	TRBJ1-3	TGTGCCAGCAGCCTTTGGACAGGGGGAAACACCATATATTTT	CASSLWTGGNTIYF
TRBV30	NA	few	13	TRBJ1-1	TGTGCCTGGGTTCTTTGGGGGAACACTGAAGCTTTCTTT	CAWVLWGNTEAFF
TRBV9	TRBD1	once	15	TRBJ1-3	TGTGCCAGCAGCGCAACAGGGGGCACTGGAAACACCATATATTTT	CASSATGGTGNTIYF
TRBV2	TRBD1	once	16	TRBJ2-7	TGTGCCAGCAGTGATGTTGTTGGGGACAGGCTCTACGAGCAGTACTTC	CASSDVVGDRLYEQYF
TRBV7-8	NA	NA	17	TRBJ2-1	TGTGCCAGCAGCTTAGTTGGGCCAGGGAGCTCCTACAATGAGCAGTTCTTC	CASSLVGPGSSYNEQFF
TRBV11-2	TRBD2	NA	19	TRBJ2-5	TGTGCCAGCAGCTTAGATTTGCTTTTAGTAGCGGGTTTCCAAGAGACCCAGTACTTC	CASSLDLLLVAGFQETQYF
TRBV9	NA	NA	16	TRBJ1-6	TGTGCCAGCAGCTTGGCCGGGGGACAATCGAATTCACCCCTCCACTTT	CASSLAGGQSNSPLHF
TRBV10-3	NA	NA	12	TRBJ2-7	TGTGCCATCAGGACACACTCCTACGAGCAGTACTTC	CAIRTHSYEQYF
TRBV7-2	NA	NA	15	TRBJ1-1	TGCGCCAGCAGCGCAAGCGGGGACGGTAACACTGAAGCTTTCTTT	CASSASGDGNTEAFF
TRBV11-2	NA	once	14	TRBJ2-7	TGTGCCAGCAGCTCGCAGGGAAGTAGGTACGAGCAGTACTTC	CASSSQGSRYEQYF